This record concerns one T cell receptor beta chain sequence. At least ten counts were recorded for this clonotype. Which antigen it targets is not known. No per-base quality is available; no much larger clone lies one base away. Libraries came from multiplex PCR. TCRdb names Illumina HiSeq 4000 as the instrument used. To build TCR beta libraries, CDR3 regions were amplified by Arm-PCR using iRepertoire HTBI primers. Before sequencing, the PCR products went through gel purification. From the authors' description of their analysis: Gene usage analysis of CDR3 amino acid clonotypes used the approximately 56 TRBV and more than 13 TRBJ segments found across samples. COPE and FqMerger were used to merge the filtered high-quality paired reads into contigs. BLAST was used to align contigs to IMGT TRBV, TRBD and TRBJ reference genes, with CDR3 defined following IMGT. Clonotypes above 0.1% frequency were classified as highly expanded clones. Repertoire diversity was measured by Shannon entropy, and V-J evenness by the Gini coefficient. Clonotypes shared by more than one individual were considered public. TCRdb trimmed public reads at Q25 via fastp, called clones via MiXCR and kept in-frame beta chains. Rows matching on CDR3 protein sequence are summarized as one entry with the most common DNA and genes. The V and J calls shown here were made by TCRdb, not taken from the authors' results. The sample includes 400,000 to 450,000 distinct CDR3 sequences, with around 14% observed a single time. The top ten clonotypes cover 15% to 20% of the sample.

What this sample's time point label stands for: newly diagnosed GD, antithyroid drugs for less than 3 months. For both TCR sequencing and RNA sequencing, RNA was extracted from PBMCs using TRIzol. The diagnosis of Graves' disease was made according to American Thyroid Association guidelines. Patients for the study were recruited at an endocrinology department in Xi'an, China. Each patient gave 7 to 9.5 milliliters of peripheral blood, collected in an EDTA anticoagulant tube. Ficoll Paque Plus density gradient separation was used to isolate PBMCs, and no further T cell sorting was performed. RNA quality was checked with an Agilent 2100 Bioanalyzer and agarose gel, and concentration with a NanoDrop 2000. Trimming takes 2 bases from V and 7 bases from J, and the germline ends sit 11 bases apart. The CDR3 numbers 13 residues from cysteine through phenylalanine. Only CDR3 DNA remains: 39 bases, in frame from the first base. CDR1 WNHNN and CDR2 SYGVQD are derived from the germline V gene (reference sequence).

The data originate from a study of regulatory T cells in long-lasting Graves disease (dated by TCRdb to about 2021). With respect to the entire study: Newly diagnosed Graves' disease patients had taken antithyroid drugs for less than 3 months. Persistent Graves' disease patients were compared with newly diagnosed Graves' disease patients by peripheral blood TCR sequencing and RNA sequencing. The study took place in China and was registered as a clinical trial. A total of about 35 samples underwent TCR sequencing, from some 13 patients with persistent Graves' disease and some 20 patients with newly diagnosed Graves' disease. What the work shows at the level of the full study, not this receptor alone: TRBV28, TRBJ1-2 and TRBJ2-5 were preferentially used in persistent disease, while TRBV20-1 and TRBJ2-1 were favored in newly diagnosed disease. Only the TCR beta chain was sequenced and analyzed. Peripheral blood alone was examined, since thyroid tissue, which constituted the primary lesion, could not be accessed. As a limitation, the authors acknowledged that the small sample size may reduce accuracy. More public clonotypes were shared among persistent patients (under 3,000) than among newly diagnosed patients (under 1,000). Compared with newly diagnosed patients, patients with persistent Graves' disease had lower TCR Shannon entropy and fewer highly expanded clones, which suggests clonal expansion.

These data are also associated with another study on T cells in Graves' hyperthyroidism and ophthalmopathy. From the second report: Graves' hyperthyroidism was defined as stable when no progression to ophthalmopathy occurred over 18 months of follow-up. Hyperthyroidism patients were newly diagnosed, had a disease duration of under 2 months, and were aged 18 to 65 years. Exclusion was applied to patients with uncontrolled infections, other autoimmune diseases, pregnancy or lactation. Diagnoses relied on clinical symptoms, serum thyroxine and TRAb, thyroid ultrasound and orbital computed tomography. For the first round of RT-PCR on the TCR CDR3, the HTBI primer set was used together with the Qiagen OneStep RT-PCR kit. Most expanded thyroid clonotypes (frequency above 0.001) were also detected in blood, a finding suggesting that blood repertoires may reflect thyroid immune responses. A model built on a 13 V-J signature distinguished ophthalmopathy from stable hyperthyroidism, reaching 85% to 90% sensitivity and about 81% specificity in cross-validation and 80%/75% in testing. In validation, the model predicted progression to ophthalmopathy with approximately 71% sensitivity and 72% to 75% specificity, a median of approximately 6.5 months before onset. To identify TCR V-J signatures that set the groups apart, the researchers used a discovery cohort of more than 95 patients, made up of some 41 with Graves' ophthalmopathy and about 55 with stable Graves' hyperthyroidism. Whether ophthalmopathy could be predicted prospectively was tested in an independent validation cohort made up of 18 to 20 hyperthyroidism patients plus 17 patients who later progressed to ophthalmopathy. For training and testing, the 100 or so patients in the discovery cohort were randomly divided in a 7:3 ratio. The study also compared thyroid tissue and blood T-cell repertoires from about 6 Graves' hyperthyroidism patients. Following sampling, methimazole starting at 30 mg daily was given to hyperthyroidism patients, and high-dose intravenous methylprednisolone was given to ophthalmopathy patients. Libraries were constructed in a second round of multiplex PCR, after which size selection and purification were performed. The libraries were sequenced on an Illumina HiSeq2000 using paired-end 100 bp reads. Raw data were processed with SOAPnuke, discarding reads with adapters, uncalled bases, mean Phred below 15, or no exact constant-primer or identifier match. High-quality paired reads were merged using COPE v1.2.5, and each unique nucleotide sequence was defined as a clonotype. MiTCR v1.1 was used to align the clonotypes against IMGT TRBV, TRBD and TRBJ reference segments. The analysis was restricted to V-J combinations with a frequency above 0.0001, which together covered roughly 99% of the repertoires. A TCS score was defined as the ratio between F50 (clonal expansion) and ExV (chaos), using BLOSUM62-based TCRdist between CDR3 peptides within each V-J. Welch's t-statistics and random forest reduced several hundred V-J features to 13, which were used in a naive Bayes classifier (R e1071). Sample size was not statistically predetermined, and investigators were not blinded to group allocation. The paper describes TCR Vbeta CDR3 sequencing of 120 to 150 peripheral blood samples, made up of roughly 40 ophthalmopathy patients, approximately 76 hyperthyroidism patients and 17 progressor patients.

The sequence was collected from a woman in her 30s with Graves disease. Donor details come from another sample of the same person, matched by shared clones. The chain links TRBV10-1 with TRBJ1-2, with no confident D gene call. The material was peripheral blood mononuclear cells (PBMCs), obtained at new diagnosis, from a patient treated with antithyroid drugs. The DNA is as follows: TGCGCCAGCAGTGAGAATGGACTCGGTGGCTACACCTTC. This sequence encodes CASSENGLGGYTF.